These T cell receptor beta chains were read from a single sample in a study of memory B cells and T cells in multiple sclerosis. Clones were sequenced by immunoSEQ multiplex PCR, and TCRdb holds only the in-frame ones, with some missing. The sample gives approximately 32,000 clones, more than 75% of which show up once; approximately 2.4% is in the top ten. These receptors have no known antigen. Sequencing used PBMCs from blood kept in culture. The receptors originated from a human donor with multiple sclerosis. CDR3s include the opening cysteine and the closing phenylalanine or tryptophan. D genes are given only for firm matches. Clone size is given for some rows only: seen once, a few or many times, or a class if the clone is expanded.

size	V	D	J	length	CDR3	DNA
.	TRBV10-3	.	TRBJ1-1	14	CAISAQGLGTEAFF	TGTGCCATCAGTGCCCAGGGGCTGGGAACTGAAGCTTTCTTT
few	TRBV7-9	.	TRBJ1-4	14	CASSFSATNEKLFF	TGTGCCAGCAGCTTTTCAGCAACTAATGAAAAACTGTTTTTT
.	TRBV11-1	TRBD1	TRBJ1-2	13	CASSLRDRESYTF	TGTGCCAGCAGCTTGCGGGACAGGGAAAGCTACACCTTC
.	TRBV16	TRBD2	TRBJ2-3	14	CASSQLAGTDTQYF	TGTGCCAGCAGCCAACTAGCGGGCACAGATACGCAGTATTTT
.	TRBV21-1	.	TRBJ2-7	17	CASSKGEGALSSYEQYF	TGTGCCAGCAGCAAAGGTGAGGGGGCCCTGAGCTCCTACGAGCAGTACTTC
.	TRBV18	.	TRBJ2-2	12	CASSPRRGELFF	TGTGCCAGCTCACCACGGAGAGGGGAGCTGTTTTTT
.	TRBV2	TRBD1	TRBJ2-7	14	CASSEGQGVGEQYF	TGTGCCAGCAGTGAAGGACAGGGGGTTGGCGAGCAGTACTTC
.	TRBV13	.	TRBJ2-7	16	CASSFFLERPAYEQYF	TGTGCCAGCAGCTTTTTCCTGGAGAGACCTGCCTACGAGCAGTACTTC
.	TRBV6-1	TRBD2	TRBJ2-3	16	CASSDFREEGTDTQYF	TGTGCCAGCAGTGACTTCCGGGAGGAGGGAACAGATACGCAGTATTTT
.	TRBV5-1	.	TRBJ1-5	13	CASSLGDGQPQHF	TGCGCCAGCAGCTTGGGGGACGGGCAGCCCCAGCATTTT
.	TRBV7-8	.	TRBJ2-7	16	CASSLGRSPSHFEQYF	TGTGCCAGCAGCTTAGGCAGGAGCCCTTCTCATTTCGAGCAGTACTTC
.	TRBV10-3	TRBD1	TRBJ1-1	13	CAISADRASEAFF	TGTGCCATCAGTGCCGACAGGGCAAGTGAAGCTTTCTTT
.	TRBV29-1	.	TRBJ2-3	12	CSVDRGTDTQYF	TGCAGCGTTGATAGGGGCACAGATACGCAGTATTTT
.	TRBV29-1	.	TRBJ1-1	14	CSVPNRDRSTEAFF	TGCAGCGTACCAAACAGGGATCGGTCCACTGAAGCTTTCTTT
.	TRBV11-2	TRBD1	TRBJ2-2	15	CASRGQGIFTGELFF	TGTGCCAGCAGGGGACAGGGGATCTTCACCGGGGAGCTGTTTTTT